This T cell receptor (beta chain) was obtained from a study of blood T cell repertoires in COVID-19 (dated by TCRdb to about 2020). Regarding the complete study: Collaborator samples came from the United States, Italy and Spain and covered acute and convalescent phases of COVID-19. A freely available public database, intended as a resource for researchers studying the immune response to SARS-CoV-2, is where the repertoires were released. The sample metadata nearly always contained a de-identified subject ID, COVID-19 status, age in years and sex. Deeply sampled blood TCRbeta repertoires from subjects exposed to, actively infected with, or recovered from COVID-19 were included in the dataset. The material from the prospective study consisted of cDNA or gDNA derived from T cells, B-cell-depleted T cells, or PBMCs. Samples came from the ongoing ImmuneRACE study (first 160 participants) plus 1,254 subjects from 6 global collaborators. Where available, HLA class I and class II types were obtained from metadata supplied by the sample provider rather than from assay-based typing.

This clone was detected once. Its antigen is unknown. Base-call qualities are not available, and no considerably larger clone is one nucleotide away. CDR1 SGHRS and CDR2 YFSETQ are derived from the germline V gene. V is cut back by 4 bases and J by 8 bases, with 5 bases in the junction unmatched. From cysteine to phenylalanine, the CDR3 is 14 amino acids long. Just CDR3 DNA is preserved here, 42 bases in frame from base 1. TCRbeta CDR3 regions were amplified from genomic DNA using the immunoSEQ Assay, a bias-controlled multiplex PCR. Per the original workflow: The number of nucleated cells in each sample was estimated by amplification of reference gene primers within the assay. Sequence reads were collapsed and filtered to measure the absolute abundance of every unique TCRbeta CDR3 rearrangement. Productive Simpson clonality was computed per sample as the square root of Simpson's diversity index over productive rearrangements. TCRdb took over this immuneACCESS table, retaining in-frame rearrangements with V and J assigned. Such tables are incomplete; in checked studies, under half of the missing clones stem from an unresolved V gene, and the remainder is unexplained. Clone size and V and J calls were adopted from that table, with D and trimming inferred from the DNA. The sample data list fewer than 95,000 clones, and 70% to 85% of these were observed just once. Together, the top ten hold about an eighth of the sample.

Collaborating institutions collected whole blood in K2EDTA tubes following their own protocols. For TCRbeta analysis, collaborator samples were shipped as frozen whole blood, as isolated PBMCs, or as DNA extracted from either sample type. Study-wide conclusions, independent of this receptor: The quantity of clinical and demographic metadata differed by source and by participant and was supplied without curation.

The chain joins TRBV5-1 to TRBJ1-4; TRBD1 agrees with 10 junctional bases. The sequence was obtained from a human donor in a cohort sampled during active COVID-19. Sequenced material: peripheral blood. For the CDR3, the sequence is CASSPGQGYEKLFF. The DNA sequence is given as TGCGCCAGCAGCCCGGGACAGGGGTACGAAAAACTGTTTTTT. The reference TRBV5-1 and TRBJ1-4 proteins fill in what lies around the CDR3, so the full variable domain reads KAGVTQTPRYLIKTRGQQVTLSCSPISGHRSVSWYQQTPGQGLQFLFEYFSETQRNKGNFPGRFSGRQFSNSRSEMNVSTLELGDSALYLCASSPGQGYEKLFFGSGTQLSVL.